Below are 18 T cell receptor beta chains sequenced from a single sample in a study of blood T cell repertoires in COVID-19. Produced via immunoSEQ multiplex PCR; TCRdb's table is partial and in-frame only. The sample holds about 100,000 clones, just over 85% seen once. Specimen: peripheral blood. The receptors were gathered from a human donor in a cohort sampled during active COVID-19.

This chain links TRBV5-1 with TRBJ2-1; D unresolved. CDR1 and CDR2 (germline): SGHRS, YFSETQ. Trimming shortened V by 0 bases and J by 0 bases, and 7 bases separated the two germline ends. This CDR3 contains 15 residues. This CDR3 reads CASSLEPGSYNEQFF. For the CDR3, the DNA is TGCGCCAGCAGCTTGGAACCAGGCTCCTACAATGAGCAGTTCTTC.

This sequence joins TRBV18 and TRBJ2-4; 10 positions match TRBD1. V lost 5 bases to trimming and J lost 6 bases; unmatched junction nucleotides: 10. This CDR3 spans 16 amino acids. Germline V gene lookup returns CDR1 KGHSH and CDR2 LQKENI. DNA for the CDR3: TGTGCCAGCTCATACGGGACAGGGGCGTCGGGAAACATTCAGTACTTC. Translating it yields CASSYGTGASGNIQYF. Variable domain in full (rest from reference TRBV18 and TRBJ2-4): NAGVMQNPRHLVRRRGQEARLRCSPMKGHSHVYWYRQLPEEGLKFMVYLQKENIIDESGMPKERFSAEFPKEGPSILRIQQVVRGDSAAYFCASSYGTGASGNIQYFGAGTRLSVL.

This sequence joins TRBV4-3 and TRBJ2-1, with a weak D call TRBD1 (5 bases). V was cut by 0 bases and J by 7 bases, with 13 bases left in between. Germline V CDR1 and CDR2: LGHNA, YSLEER. The CDR3 spans 15 residues. In DNA, the CDR3 is TGCGCCAGCAGCCAAGATGGGGCAGGGTGGAATGAGCAGTTCTTC. Translation gives CASSQDGAGWNEQFF.

V gene TRBV12-3 or TRBV12-4 combines with J gene TRBJ2-1, with D possibly TRBD2 on 6 matching bases. The CDR3 is 13 residues long. The V end lost 3 bases, the J end lost 9 bases, and 12 bases lay between the germline ends. CDR3 coding DNA: TGTGCCAGCAGTTTTACGGGAGAAAGTGAGCAGTTCTTC. Protein product: CASSFTGESEQFF.

This chain links TRBV27 with TRBJ1-5; 7 positions agree with TRBD1. CDR1 MNHEY and CDR2 SMNVEV come from the germline V gene (reference sequence). The V gene end was trimmed by 6 bases and the J gene end by 7 bases; junction bases not matched to a gene: 6. The CDR3 is 13 amino acids. CDR3 sequence reads: CASRRDSWQPQHF. CDR3 sequence (DNA): TGTGCCAGCAGAAGGGACAGCTGGCAGCCCCAGCATTTT.

The rearrangement joins TRBV7-8 to TRBJ1-6, with TRBD1 matching 11 bases. CDR3 length: 14 amino acids. The germline V gene has CDR1 SGHVS and CDR2 FQNEAQ. Losses at the gene ends were 4 bases for V and 10 bases for J; bases not matched to a gene: 3. The CDR3 spells CASSSRDRGSPLHF. DNA for the CDR3: TGTGCCAGCAGCTCCAGGGACAGGGGGTCACCCCTCCACTTT.

The CDR3 region is CAFIAAYEQYF. CDR3 coding DNA: TGTGCCTTTATCGCAGCCTACGAGCAGTACTTC. The V call is TRBV30, the J call TRBJ2-7; D ambiguous. Germline CDR1 is GTSNPN and CDR2 is SVGIG (reference sequence). Trimming took off 7 bases at V and 2 bases at J, with 9 bases between the two ends. This CDR3 region has 11 residues.

This clone showed up just once. V and J are TRBV4-3 and TRBJ1-6; D is ambiguous. CDR1 and CDR2 from the germline V gene are LGHNA and YSLEER. There are 13 residues in the CDR3. The ends were cut back, 4 bases at V and 15 bases at J, with 16 bases in the middle. CDR3 nucleotides: TGCGCCAGCAGCCCAACTGGTCGGGGAAGCCTCCACTTT. Residues: CASSPTGRGSLHF.

The rearrangement joins TRBV19 to TRBJ2-1; 12 bases align to TRBD2. Germline V lookup: CDR1 LNHDA, CDR2 SQIVND (reference sequence). Trimming removed 6 bases from V and 7 bases from J; junction bases left unmatched: 10. The CDR3 totals 16 residues. The CDR3 DNA is TGTGCCAGTAGACAAGGGGGACTAGCGGGTTTTAATGAGCAGTTCTTC. Its protein product is CASRQGGLAGFNEQFF.

The CDR3 loop is CASSQVWRDETQYF. As DNA, the CDR3 is TGTGCCAGCAGCCAAGTTTGGCGGGATGAGACCCAGTACTTC. The genes are TRBV3-1 (or the pseudogene TRBV3-2) and TRBJ2-5; weak D call: TRBD2 (6 bases). V was cut by 1 base and J by 5 bases, with 11 bases left in between. Germline-derived CDR1 and CDR2 are LGHDT and YNNKEL (reference sequence). CDR3 length: 14 residues.

V gene TRBV25-1 combines with J gene TRBJ2-3; TRBD1 is a possible D gene (5 bases). CDR3 size: 16 residues. V gave up 3 bases and J gave up 4 bases, with 17 bases separating them. Germline V gene data show CDR1 as MGHDK and CDR2 as SYGVNS. In nucleotides, the CDR3 is TGTGCCAGCAGTGAGTCGTCTGGGGCAGGTTCAGATACGCAGTATTTT. It translates to CASSESSGAGSDTQYF. The variable domain in full, completed from reference TRBV25-1 and TRBJ2-3, reads EADIYQTPRYLVIGTGKKITLECSQTMGHDKMYWYQQDPGMELHLIHYSYGVNSTEKGDLSSESTVSRIRTEHFPLTLESARPSHTSQYLCASSESSGAGSDTQYFGPGTRLTVL.

The chain couples TRBV28 to TRBJ2-3, with D unclear. V was trimmed by 6 bases and J by 0 bases, leaving 4 bases between them. Germline V CDR1 and CDR2: MDHEN, SYDVKM. CDR3 size: 12 residues. DNA for the CDR3: TGTGCCAGCAGACTTAGCACAGATACGCAGTATTTT. Encoded protein: CASRLSTDTQYF.

This sequence joins TRBV11-2 and TRBJ2-3; D is possibly TRBD1 (6 bases). The CDR3 contains 15 residues. Germline V gene sequence: CDR1 SGHAT, CDR2 FQNNGV. The V end was cut by 0 bases, the J end by 3 bases, with 10 bases between. Here the CDR3 DNA reads TGTGCCAGCAGCTTAGAACAGGGTGGGACAGATACGCAGTATTTT. It specifies CASSLEQGGTDTQYF.

The chain has TRBV6-5 and TRBJ2-2, with a tentative D call TRBD1 (5 bases). This CDR3 is 15 amino acids long. Germline values: CDR1 MNHEY, CDR2 SVGAGI. Trimming shortened V by 4 bases and J by 4 bases, and 13 bases separated the two germline ends. CDR3 coding DNA: TGTGCCAGCAGTTTCAGGGCCCAATCCACCGGGGAGCTGTTTTTT. This encodes CASSFRAQSTGELFF.

On this clone itself: At the DNA level, this CDR3 is encoded by other sequences in the same sample as well. CDR3 residues: CASSPGTSGEQYF. CDR3 nucleotides: TGTGCCAGCAGCCCAGGCACCTCGGGAGAGCAGTACTTC. The V call is TRBV7-3, the J call TRBJ2-7; perhaps TRBD2 as D (5 bases). Trimming left V 5 bases short and J 7 bases short, with 15 bases between. CDR1 and CDR2 (germline): SGHTA, FQGTGA. CDR3 length: 13 residues.

This clone turned up a few times. This chain joins TRBV10-1 and TRBJ1-1; TRBD1 agrees at 8 bases. The CDR3 is 14 amino acids. Germline CDR1 and CDR2: WNHNN and SYGVQD (reference sequence). The V gene end was trimmed by 5 bases and the J gene end by 5 bases; junction bases not matched to a gene: 7. CDR3 residues: CASSFIRDRTEAFF. CDR3 DNA sequence: TGCGCCAGCAGTTTTATCCGGGACAGGACTGAAGCTTTCTTT.

The gene calls are TRBV5-6 and TRBJ2-7; 9 bases are shared with TRBD1. Unmatched junction bases numbered 8, after V lost 5 bases and J lost 5 bases. The CDR3 is made up of 14 amino acids. CDR1 is SGHDT, CDR2 YYEEEE, per germline. Written as DNA, the CDR3 is TGTGCCAGCAGATTGACAGGGGGGCCCCACGAGCAGTACTTC. Encoded protein: CASRLTGGPHEQYF.

V gene TRBV7-2 combines with J gene TRBJ1-1; D is unclear. V lost 4 bases and J lost 8, with 8 bases in between. Germline-derived CDR1 and CDR2 are SGHTA and FQGNSA. The CDR3 has 11 amino acids. In DNA form, the CDR3 reads TGTGCCAGCAGCTATATGTTCGAAGCTTTCTTT. This sequence encodes CASSYMFEAFF.